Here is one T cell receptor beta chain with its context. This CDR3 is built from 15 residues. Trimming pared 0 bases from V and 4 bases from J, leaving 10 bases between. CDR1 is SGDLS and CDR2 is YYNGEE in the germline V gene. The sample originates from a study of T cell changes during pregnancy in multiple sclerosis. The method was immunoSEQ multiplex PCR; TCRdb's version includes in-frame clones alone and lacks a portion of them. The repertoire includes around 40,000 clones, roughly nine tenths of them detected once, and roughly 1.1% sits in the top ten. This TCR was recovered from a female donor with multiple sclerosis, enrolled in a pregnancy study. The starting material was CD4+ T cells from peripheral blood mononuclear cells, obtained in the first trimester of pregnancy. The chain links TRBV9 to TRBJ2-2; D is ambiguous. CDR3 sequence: CASSVGQFITGELFF. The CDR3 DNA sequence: TGTGCCAGCAGCGTAGGGCAGTTTATCACCGGGGAGCTGTTTTTT.